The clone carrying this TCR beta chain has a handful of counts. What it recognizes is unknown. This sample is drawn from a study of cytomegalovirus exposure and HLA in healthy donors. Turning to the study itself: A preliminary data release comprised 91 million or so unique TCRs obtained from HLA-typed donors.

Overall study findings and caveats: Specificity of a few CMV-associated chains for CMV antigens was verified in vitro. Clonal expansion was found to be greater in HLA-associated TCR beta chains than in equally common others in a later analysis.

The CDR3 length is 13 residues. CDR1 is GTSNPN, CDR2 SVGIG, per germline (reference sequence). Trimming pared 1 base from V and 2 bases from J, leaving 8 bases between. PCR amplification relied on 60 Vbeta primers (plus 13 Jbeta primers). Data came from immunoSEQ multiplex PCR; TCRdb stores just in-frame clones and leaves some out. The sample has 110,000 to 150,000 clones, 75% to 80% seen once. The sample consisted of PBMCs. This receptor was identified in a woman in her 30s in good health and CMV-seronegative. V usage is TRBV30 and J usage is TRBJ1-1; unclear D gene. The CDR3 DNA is TGTGCCTGGAGTGGGCGGGTTAACACTGAAGCTTTCTTT. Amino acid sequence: CAWSGRVNTEAFF. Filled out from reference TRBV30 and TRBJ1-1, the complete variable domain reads SQTIHQWPATLVQPVGSPLSLECTVEGTSNPNLYWYRQAAGRGLQLLFYSVGIGQISSEVPQNLSASRPQDRQFILSSKKLLLSDSGFYLCAWSGRVNTEAFFGQGTRLTVV.